The 12 T cell receptor beta chains reported below all come from one sample, sequenced in a study of CD4 T cells in relation to SARS-CoV-2 and coronaviruses. Unexposed donor CD4+ T cells date from about 2011-2019, before the COVID-19 pandemic. Isolation of CD4+ T cells took place after approximately eleven days in culture. Generated by immunoSEQ multiplex PCR, the TCRdb table keeps only in-frame clones and is missing some. The table shows over 15,000 clones, with around 73% occurring only once. For these TCRs, the target antigens are not known. What was sequenced was CD4+ T cells from PBMCs, cultured in vitro. The receptors were sampled from a human donor in good health.

In this sample, this clone turned up a few times. V and J are TRBV6-5 and TRBJ1-1; 9 bases are shared with TRBD1. Germline lookup yields CDR1 MNHEY and CDR2 SVGAGI. The CDR3 loop spans 12 amino acids. V trimming: 3 bases; J trimming: 11 bases; junction bases outside the gene matches: 4. CDR3 residues: CASSYAQGAAFF. The CDR3, as DNA: TGTGCCAGCAGTTATGCACAGGGGGCGGCTTTCTTT.

J is TRBJ2-3 and V is TRBV6-1; 10 bases agree with TRBD2. The germline CDR1 and CDR2 sequences are MNHNS and SASEGT. The CDR3 runs to 17 residues. The trim removed 4 bases at V and 2 bases at J, leaving 9 bases unmatched. CDR3 sequence: CASSAPRLAGITDTQYF. The CDR3, as DNA: TGTGCCAGCAGTGCCCCTCGACTAGCGGGTATCACAGATACGCAGTATTTT.

This chain connects TRBV7-2 to TRBJ1-5, with 8 nucleotides matching TRBD1. J gave up 7 bases and V 5 bases, and 4 bases lay outside the gene matches. The CDR3 is 13 amino acids. Looked up from germline, CDR1 is SGHTA and CDR2 is FQGNSA. This CDR3 reads CASSLPGGQPQHF. The CDR3 nucleotides read TGTGCCAGCAGCCTTCCAGGGGGCCAGCCCCAGCATTTT.

The chain carries TRBV5-1 and TRBJ1-4; D is undetermined. Per germline, CDR1 SGHRS and CDR2 YFSETQ. This CDR3 has 14 amino acids. V lost 3 bases, J lost 2 bases, and 8 bases lay in between. CDR3 bases: TGCGCCAGCAGCTCCACCGCGACTAATGAAAAACTGTTTTTT. Its protein product is CASSSTATNEKLFF.

The CDR3 reads CATSRIPQDRLETQYF. Written as DNA, the CDR3 is TGTGCCACCAGCAGAATTCCACAGGATAGATTGGAGACCCAGTACTTC. This sequence joins TRBV15 and TRBJ2-5, with D maybe TRBD1 (5 bases). The CDR3 sequence is 16 residues long. V was pared by 2 bases and J by 5 bases, with 18 bases between. Germline V gene data show CDR1 as LNHNV and CDR2 as YYDKDF (reference sequence).

The sample holds one count of this clone. The CDR3 reads CSANQGNEQFF. The CDR3 region has the DNA TGCAGTGCCAACCAGGGCAATGAGCAGTTCTTC. V usage is TRBV20-1 and J usage is TRBJ2-1; D perhaps matches TRBD1 (5 bases). The CDR3 covers 11 residues. In germline, CDR1 is DFQATT, CDR2 SNEGSKA (reference sequence). The V end was cut by 6 bases, the J end by 6 bases, with 9 bases between.

V and J are TRBV19 and TRBJ2-7; 8 positions match TRBD2. Germline CDR1 LNHDA, CDR2 SQIVND (reference sequence). V lost 3 bases and J lost 2; bases outside the gene matches: 3. CDR3 length: 14 amino acids. The CDR3 here is CASSIQRETYEQYF. The DNA of the CDR3 is TGTGCCAGTAGTATCCAGCGGGAGACCTACGAGCAGTACTTC.

The chain couples TRBV19 to TRBJ2-1; no clear D gene. The V and J ends lost 3 bases and 7 bases respectively, with 10 bases between them. The length of the CDR3 is 13 residues. The germline V gene encodes CDR1 LNHDA and CDR2 SQIVND (reference sequence). CDR3 DNA: TGTGCCAGTAGTATTAGACCGTGGAATGAGCAGTTCTTC. This sequence encodes CASSIRPWNEQFF.

The chain combines TRBV20-1 with TRBJ1-4; D not certain. Germline values: CDR1 DFQATT, CDR2 SNEGSKA (reference sequence). V was pared by 3 bases and J by 7 bases, with 6 bases between. The CDR3 sequence is 11 residues long. CDR3 protein: CSARGFEKLFF. CDR3 DNA: TGCAGTGCTAGGGGGTTTGAAAAACTGTTTTTT.

The chain combines TRBV18 with TRBJ1-3; no clear D gene. The CDR3 has 14 residues. Trimming left V 6 bases short and J 0 bases short, with 9 bases between. Germline V gene lookup returns CDR1 KGHSH and CDR2 LQKENI. The CDR3 here is CASSTGNSGNTIYF. CDR3 DNA sequence: TGTGCCAGCTCTACTGGTAACTCTGGAAACACCATATATTTT.

The genes are TRBV29-1 and TRBJ2-3; maybe TRBD1 (5 bases). V was pared by 6 bases and J by 3 bases, with 13 bases between. The CDR3 contains 13 residues. Germline V CDR1 and CDR2: SQVTM, ANQGSEA. For the CDR3, the DNA is TGCAGCGTCCAGGGCGTAGAAACAGATACGCAGTATTTT. The encoded protein is CSVQGVETDTQYF.

The sample holds a few counts of this clone. The rearrangement joins TRBV19 to TRBJ1-5; D unresolved. V was clipped by 3 bases and J by 0 bases, with 18 bases between them. The CDR3 covers 18 residues. The germline V gene has CDR1 LNHDA and CDR2 SQIVND (reference sequence). The CDR3 nucleotides read TGTGCCAGTAGTATTCTCGGAATTATCGAAAATAGCAATCAGCCCCAGCATTTT. The encoded protein is CASSILGIIENSNQPQHF.